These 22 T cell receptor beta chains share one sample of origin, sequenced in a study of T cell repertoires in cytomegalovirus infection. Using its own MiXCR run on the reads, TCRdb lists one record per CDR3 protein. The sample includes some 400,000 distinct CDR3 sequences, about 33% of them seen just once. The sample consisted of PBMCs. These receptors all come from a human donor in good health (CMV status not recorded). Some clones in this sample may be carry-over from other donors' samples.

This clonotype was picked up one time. CDR3 region: CASSLIPNTEAFF. For the CDR3, the DNA is TGTGCCAGCAGCCTAATACCGAACACTGAAGCTTTCTTT. The chain joins TRBV7-9 to TRBJ1-1; D gene ambiguous. CDR3 length: 13 residues. CDR1 SEHNR and CDR2 FQNEAQ come from the germline V gene (reference sequence). V was clipped by 5 bases and J by 1 base, with 8 bases between them.

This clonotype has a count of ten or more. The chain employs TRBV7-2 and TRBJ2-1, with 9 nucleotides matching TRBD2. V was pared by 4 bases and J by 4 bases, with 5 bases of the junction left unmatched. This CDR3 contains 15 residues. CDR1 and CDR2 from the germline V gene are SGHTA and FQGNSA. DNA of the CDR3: TGTGCCAGCAGCTCGAGCGGGGGGACATACAATGAGCAGTTCTTC. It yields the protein CASSSSGGTYNEQFF. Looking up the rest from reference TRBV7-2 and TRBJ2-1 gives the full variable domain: GAGVSQSPSNKVTEKGKDVELRCDPISGHTALYWYRQSLGQGLEFLIYFQGNSAPDKSGLPSDRFSAERTGGSVSTLTIQRTQQEDSAVYLCASSSSGGTYNEQFFGPGTRLTVL.

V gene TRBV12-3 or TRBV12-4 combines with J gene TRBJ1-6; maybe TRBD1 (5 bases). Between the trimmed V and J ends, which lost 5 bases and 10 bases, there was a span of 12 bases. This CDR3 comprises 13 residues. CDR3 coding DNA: TGTGCCAGCAGTCCACAGGATGTATCACCCCTCCACTTT. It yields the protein CASSPQDVSPLHF.

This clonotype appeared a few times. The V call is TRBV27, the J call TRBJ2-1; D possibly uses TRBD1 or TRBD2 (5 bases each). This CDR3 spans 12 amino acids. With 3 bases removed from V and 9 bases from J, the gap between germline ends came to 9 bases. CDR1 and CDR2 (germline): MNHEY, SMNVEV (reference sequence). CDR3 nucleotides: TGTGCCAGCAGTTTCAGGGACGGTGAGCAGTTCTTC. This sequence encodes CASSFRDGEQFF.

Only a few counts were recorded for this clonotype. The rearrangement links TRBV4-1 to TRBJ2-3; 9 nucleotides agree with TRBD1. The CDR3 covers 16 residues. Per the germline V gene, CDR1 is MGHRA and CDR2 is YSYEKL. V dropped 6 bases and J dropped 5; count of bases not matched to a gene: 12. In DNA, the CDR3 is TGCGCCAGCAGGTCCGACGGGACAGGGTCTGGAGATACGCAGTATTTT. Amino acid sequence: CASRSDGTGSGDTQYF.

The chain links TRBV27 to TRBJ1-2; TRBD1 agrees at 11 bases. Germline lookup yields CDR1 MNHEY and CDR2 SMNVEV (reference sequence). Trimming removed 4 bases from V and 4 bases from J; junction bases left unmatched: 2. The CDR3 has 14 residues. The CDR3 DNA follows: TGTGCCAGCAGTTCGGACAGGGGGCTCTATGGCTACACCTTC. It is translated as CASSSDRGLYGYTF.

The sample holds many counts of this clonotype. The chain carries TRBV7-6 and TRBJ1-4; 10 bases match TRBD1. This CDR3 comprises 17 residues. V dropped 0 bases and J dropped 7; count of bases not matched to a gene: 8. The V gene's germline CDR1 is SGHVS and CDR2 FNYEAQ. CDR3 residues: CASSLAPTGGEGEKLFF. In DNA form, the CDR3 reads TGTGCCAGCAGCTTAGCGCCGACAGGGGGCGAGGGTGAAAAACTGTTTTTT.

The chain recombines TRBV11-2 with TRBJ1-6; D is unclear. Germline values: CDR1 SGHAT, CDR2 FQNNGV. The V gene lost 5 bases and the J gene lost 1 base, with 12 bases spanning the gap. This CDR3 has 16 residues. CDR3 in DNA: TGTGCCAGCAGCAAACTTTGGGGTTCCTATAATTCACCCCTCCACTTT. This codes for CASSKLWGSYNSPLHF.

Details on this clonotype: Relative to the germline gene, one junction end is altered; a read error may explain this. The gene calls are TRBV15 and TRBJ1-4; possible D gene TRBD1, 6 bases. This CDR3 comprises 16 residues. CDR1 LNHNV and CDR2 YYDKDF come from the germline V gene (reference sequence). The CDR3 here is CATSQVTGLLGEKMFF. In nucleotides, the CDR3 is TGTGCAACCAGCCAGGTAACAGGGCTCCTCGGGGAAAAAATGTTTTTT. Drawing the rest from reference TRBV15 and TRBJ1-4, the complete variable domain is DAMVIQNPRYQVTQFGKPVTLSCSQTLNHNVMYWYQQKSSQAPKLLFHYYDKDFNNEADTPDNFQSRRPNTSFCFLDIRSPGLGDTAMYLCATSQVTGLLGEKMFFGSGTQLSVL.

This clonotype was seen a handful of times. The CDR3 loop reads CASSSGLAGGSYNEQFF. CDR3 nucleotide sequence: TGTGCCAGCAGCTCCGGACTAGCGGGGGGCTCCTACAATGAGCAGTTCTTC. The V call is TRBV11-1, the J call TRBJ2-1, with 14 bases matching TRBD2. The CDR3 loop spans 17 amino acids. V lost 4 bases and J lost 0; bases outside the gene matches: 2. In germline, CDR1 is SGHAT, CDR2 FQDESV (reference sequence).

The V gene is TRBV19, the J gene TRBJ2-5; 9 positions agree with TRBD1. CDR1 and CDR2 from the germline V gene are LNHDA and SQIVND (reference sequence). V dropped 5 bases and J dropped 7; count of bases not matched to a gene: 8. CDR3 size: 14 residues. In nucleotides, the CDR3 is TGTGCCAGTAGTCCCGACGGGGGACAGGGGACCCAGTACTTC. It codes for CASSPDGGQGTQYF. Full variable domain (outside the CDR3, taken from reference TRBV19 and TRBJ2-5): DGGITQSPKYLFRKEGQNVTLSCEQNLNHDAMYWYRQDPGQGLRLIYYSQIVNDFQKGDIAEGYSVSREKKESFPLTVTSAQKNPTAFYLCASSPDGGQGTQYFGPGTRLLVL.

The CDR3 sequence is CSATRQGDYGYTF. The CDR3 DNA reads TGCAGTGCTACCCGGCAGGGCGACTATGGCTACACCTTC. This chain uses TRBV20-1 with TRBJ1-2; weak D call: TRBD1 (5 bases). Germline-derived CDR1 and CDR2 are DFQATT and SNEGSKA (reference sequence). The length of the CDR3 is 13 residues. The V end was cut by 4 bases, the J end by 3 bases, with 12 bases between.

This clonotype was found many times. CDR3 nucleotide sequence: TGTGCCACCTCCAACTCCGGGGGGGAGACCCAGTACTTC. Its translation is CATSNSGGETQYF. V and J are TRBV7-8 and TRBJ2-5; 7 bases line up with TRBD2. This CDR3 is 13 amino acids long. J gave up 5 bases and V 10 bases, and 10 bases lay outside the gene matches. Germline V gene lookup returns CDR1 SGHVS and CDR2 FQNEAQ.

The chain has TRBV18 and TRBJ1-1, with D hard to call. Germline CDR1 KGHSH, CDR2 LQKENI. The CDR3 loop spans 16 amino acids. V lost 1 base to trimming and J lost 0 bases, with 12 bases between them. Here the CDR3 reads CASSPLLGPMNTEAFF. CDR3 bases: TGTGCCAGCTCACCACTTTTAGGACCCATGAACACTGAAGCTTTCTTT.

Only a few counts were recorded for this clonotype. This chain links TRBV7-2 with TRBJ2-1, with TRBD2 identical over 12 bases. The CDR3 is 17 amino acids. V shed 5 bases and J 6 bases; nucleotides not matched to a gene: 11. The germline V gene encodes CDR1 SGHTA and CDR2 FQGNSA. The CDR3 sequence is CASSPRALAGGSNEQFF. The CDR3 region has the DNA TGTGCCAGCAGCCCCAGGGCCCTAGCGGGGGGGTCCAATGAGCAGTTCTTC.

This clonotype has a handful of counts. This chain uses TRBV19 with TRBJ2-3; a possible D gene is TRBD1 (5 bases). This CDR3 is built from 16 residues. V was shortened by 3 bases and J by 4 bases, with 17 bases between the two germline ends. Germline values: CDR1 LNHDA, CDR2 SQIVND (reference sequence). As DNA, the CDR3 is TGTGCCAGTAGTATTTTGACAGCAACGATGCCAGATACGCAGTATTTT. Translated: CASSILTATMPDTQYF.

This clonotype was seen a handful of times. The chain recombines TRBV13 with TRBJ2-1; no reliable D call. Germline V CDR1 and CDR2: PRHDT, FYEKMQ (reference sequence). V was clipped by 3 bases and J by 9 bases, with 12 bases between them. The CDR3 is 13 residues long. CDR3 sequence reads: CASSFGGDGEQFF. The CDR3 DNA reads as TGTGCCAGCAGCTTTGGTGGGGATGGTGAGCAGTTCTTC.

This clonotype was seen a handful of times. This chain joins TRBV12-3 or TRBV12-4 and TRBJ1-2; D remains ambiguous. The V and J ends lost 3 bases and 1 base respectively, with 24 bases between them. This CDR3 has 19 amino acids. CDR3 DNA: TGTGCCAGCAGTTTTACGGGCCCCATGTACGGGTTCAATAACTATGGCTACACCTTC. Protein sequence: CASSFTGPMYGFNNYGYTF.

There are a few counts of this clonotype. The CDR3 protein is CASSSGVGLNQPQHF. CDR3 DNA sequence: TGCGCCAGCAGCTCGGGCGTGGGCCTAAATCAGCCCCAGCATTTT. The V and J genes are TRBV5-1 and TRBJ1-5; no reliable D call. The CDR3 covers 15 residues. Trimming stripped 3 bases from V and 4 bases from J, with 14 bases between. Germline values: CDR1 SGHRS, CDR2 YFSETQ.

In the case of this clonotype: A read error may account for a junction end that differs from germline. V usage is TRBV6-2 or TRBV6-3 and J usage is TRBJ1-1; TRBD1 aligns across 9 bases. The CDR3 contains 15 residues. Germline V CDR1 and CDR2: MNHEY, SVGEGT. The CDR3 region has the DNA TGTGCCAGCAGTACGACAGGGGGACGGATCACTGAAGATTTCTTT. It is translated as CASSTTGGRITEDFF.

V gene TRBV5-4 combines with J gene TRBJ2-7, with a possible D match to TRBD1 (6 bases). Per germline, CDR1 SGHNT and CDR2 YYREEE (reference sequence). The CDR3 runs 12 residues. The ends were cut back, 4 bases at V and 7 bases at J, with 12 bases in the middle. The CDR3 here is CASSAGTQEQYF. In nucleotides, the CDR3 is TGTGCCAGCAGCGCCGGGACACAAGAGCAGTACTTC.

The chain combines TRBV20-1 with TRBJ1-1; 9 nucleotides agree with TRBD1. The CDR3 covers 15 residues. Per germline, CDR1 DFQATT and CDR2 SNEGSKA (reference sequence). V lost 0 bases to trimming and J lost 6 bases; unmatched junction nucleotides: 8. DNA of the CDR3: TGCAGTGCTAGAGAAGGAACAGGGGGCTCATCTGAAGCTTTCTTT. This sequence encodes CSAREGTGGSSEAFF.